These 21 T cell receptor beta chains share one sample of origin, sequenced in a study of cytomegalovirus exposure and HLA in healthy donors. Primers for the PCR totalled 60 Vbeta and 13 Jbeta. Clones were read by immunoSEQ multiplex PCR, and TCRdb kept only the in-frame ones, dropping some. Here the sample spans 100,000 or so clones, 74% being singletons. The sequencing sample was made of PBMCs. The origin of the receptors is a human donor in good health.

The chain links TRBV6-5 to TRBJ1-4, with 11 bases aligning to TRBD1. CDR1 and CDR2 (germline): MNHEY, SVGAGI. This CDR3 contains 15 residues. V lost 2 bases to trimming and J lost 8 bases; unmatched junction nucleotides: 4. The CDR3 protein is CASSYDGTGGEKLFF. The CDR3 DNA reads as TGTGCCAGCAGTTACGATGGGACAGGGGGAGAAAAACTGTTTTTT.

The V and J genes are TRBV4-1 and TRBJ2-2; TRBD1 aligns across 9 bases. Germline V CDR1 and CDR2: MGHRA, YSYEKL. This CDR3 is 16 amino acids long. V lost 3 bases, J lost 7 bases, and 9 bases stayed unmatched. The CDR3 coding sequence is TGCGCCAGCAGCCAGTACCCGGGACAGGGCGTCGGGGAGCTGTTTTTT. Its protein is CASSQYPGQGVGELFF.

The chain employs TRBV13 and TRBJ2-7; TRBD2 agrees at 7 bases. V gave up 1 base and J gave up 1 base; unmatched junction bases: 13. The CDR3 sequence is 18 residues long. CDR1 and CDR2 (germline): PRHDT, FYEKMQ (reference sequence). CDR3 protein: CASSLEAPVGGVSYEQYF. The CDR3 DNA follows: TGTGCCAGCAGCTTAGAAGCTCCGGTTGGGGGGGTATCCTACGAGCAGTACTTC.

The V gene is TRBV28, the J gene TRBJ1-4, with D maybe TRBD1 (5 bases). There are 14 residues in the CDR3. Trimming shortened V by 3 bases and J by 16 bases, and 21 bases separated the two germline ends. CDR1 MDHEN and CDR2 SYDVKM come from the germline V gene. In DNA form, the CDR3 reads TGTGCCAGCAGTTTGGTGGGATGGACGCAGGGATCGTTTTTT. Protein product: CASSLVGWTQGSFF.

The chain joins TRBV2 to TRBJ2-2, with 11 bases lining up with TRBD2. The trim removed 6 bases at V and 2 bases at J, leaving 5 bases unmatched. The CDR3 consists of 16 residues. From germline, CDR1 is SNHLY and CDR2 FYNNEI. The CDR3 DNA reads TGTGCCAGCAGAAGTCTAGCGGGGGGTAACACCGGGGAGCTGTTTTTT. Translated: CASRSLAGGNTGELFF.

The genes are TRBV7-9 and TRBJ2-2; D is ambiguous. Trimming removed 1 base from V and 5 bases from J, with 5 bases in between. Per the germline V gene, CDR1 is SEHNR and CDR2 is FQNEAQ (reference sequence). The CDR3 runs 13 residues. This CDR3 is CASSLGQTGELFF. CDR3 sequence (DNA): TGTGCCAGCAGCTTAGGGCAGACCGGGGAGCTGTTTTTT.

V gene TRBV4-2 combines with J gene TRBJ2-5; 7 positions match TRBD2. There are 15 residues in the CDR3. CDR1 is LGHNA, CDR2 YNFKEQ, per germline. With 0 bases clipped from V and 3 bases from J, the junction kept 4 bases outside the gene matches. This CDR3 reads CASSQDRLAEETQYF. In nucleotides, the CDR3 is TGTGCCAGCAGCCAAGATCGCCTAGCGGAAGAGACCCAGTACTTC.

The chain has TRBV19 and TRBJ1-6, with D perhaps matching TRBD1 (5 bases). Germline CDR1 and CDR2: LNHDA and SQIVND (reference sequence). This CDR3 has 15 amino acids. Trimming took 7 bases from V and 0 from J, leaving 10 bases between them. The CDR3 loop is CASKRGSSYNSPLHF. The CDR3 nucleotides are TGTGCCAGTAAGCGGGGGAGCTCCTATAATTCACCCCTCCACTTT.

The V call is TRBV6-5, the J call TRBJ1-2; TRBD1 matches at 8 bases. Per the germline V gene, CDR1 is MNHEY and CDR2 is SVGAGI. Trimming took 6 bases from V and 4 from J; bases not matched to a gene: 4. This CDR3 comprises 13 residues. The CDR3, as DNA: TGTGCCAGCAGGATAGACAGGGGCTATGGCTACACCTTC. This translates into CASRIDRGYGYTF.

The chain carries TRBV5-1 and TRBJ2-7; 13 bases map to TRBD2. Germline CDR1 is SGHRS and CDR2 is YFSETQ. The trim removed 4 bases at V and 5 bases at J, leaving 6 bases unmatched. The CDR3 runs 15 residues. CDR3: CASSTGLAGLNEQYF. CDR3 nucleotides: TGCGCCAGCAGCACGGGACTAGCGGGGCTGAACGAGCAGTACTTC.

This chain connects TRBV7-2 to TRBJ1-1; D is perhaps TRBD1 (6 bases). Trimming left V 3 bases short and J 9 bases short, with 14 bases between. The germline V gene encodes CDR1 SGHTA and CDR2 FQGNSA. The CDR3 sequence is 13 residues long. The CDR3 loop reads CASSFGGQAQAFF. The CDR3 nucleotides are TGTGCCAGCAGCTTCGGGGGGCAGGCTCAAGCTTTCTTT.

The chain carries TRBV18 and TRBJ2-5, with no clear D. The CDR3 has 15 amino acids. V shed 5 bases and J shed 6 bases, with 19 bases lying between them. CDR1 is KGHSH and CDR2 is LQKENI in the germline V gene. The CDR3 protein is CASSTGLADQQTQYF. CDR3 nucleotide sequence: TGTGCCAGCTCAACCGGATTAGCTGATCAACAGACCCAGTACTTC.

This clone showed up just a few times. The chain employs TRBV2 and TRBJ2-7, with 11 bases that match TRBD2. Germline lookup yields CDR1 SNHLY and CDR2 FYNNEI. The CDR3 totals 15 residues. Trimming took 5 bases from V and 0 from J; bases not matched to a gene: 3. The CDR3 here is CASSPTSGSSYEQYF. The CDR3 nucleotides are TGTGCCAGCAGTCCAACTAGCGGGAGCTCCTACGAGCAGTACTTC.

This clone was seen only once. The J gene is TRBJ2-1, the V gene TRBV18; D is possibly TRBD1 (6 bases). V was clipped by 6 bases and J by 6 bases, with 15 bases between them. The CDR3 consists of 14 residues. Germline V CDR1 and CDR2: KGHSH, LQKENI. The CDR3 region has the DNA TGTGCCAGCTCGAGACAGGCTTTCGGCAATGAGCAGTTCTTC. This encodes CASSRQAFGNEQFF.

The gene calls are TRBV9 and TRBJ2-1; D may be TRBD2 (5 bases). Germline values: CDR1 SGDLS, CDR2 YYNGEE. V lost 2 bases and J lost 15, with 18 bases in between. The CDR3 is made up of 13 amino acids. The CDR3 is CASSVPGSSVGFF. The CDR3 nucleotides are TGTGCCAGCAGCGTCCCTGGGAGCTCGGTGGGGTTCTTC.

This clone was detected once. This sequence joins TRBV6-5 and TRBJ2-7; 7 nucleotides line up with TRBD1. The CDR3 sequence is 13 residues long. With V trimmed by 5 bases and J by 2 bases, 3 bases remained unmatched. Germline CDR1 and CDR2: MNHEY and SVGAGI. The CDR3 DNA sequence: TGTGCCAGCAGTGTACAGGGGACCTACGAGCAGTACTTC. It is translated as CASSVQGTYEQYF.

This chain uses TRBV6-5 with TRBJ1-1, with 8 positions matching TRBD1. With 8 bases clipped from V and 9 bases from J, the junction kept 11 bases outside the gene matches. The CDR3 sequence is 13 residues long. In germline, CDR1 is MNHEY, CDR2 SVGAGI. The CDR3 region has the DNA TGTGCCAGCCCTTTCGACAGGGGAGGAAAAGCTTTCTTT. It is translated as CASPFDRGGKAFF.

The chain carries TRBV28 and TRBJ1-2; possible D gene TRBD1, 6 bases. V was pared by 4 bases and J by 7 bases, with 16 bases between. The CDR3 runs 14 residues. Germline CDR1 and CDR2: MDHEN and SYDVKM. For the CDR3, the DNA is TGTGCCAGCAGTTCGACAGGAGCGGATGGTGGCTACACCTTC. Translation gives CASSSTGADGGYTF.

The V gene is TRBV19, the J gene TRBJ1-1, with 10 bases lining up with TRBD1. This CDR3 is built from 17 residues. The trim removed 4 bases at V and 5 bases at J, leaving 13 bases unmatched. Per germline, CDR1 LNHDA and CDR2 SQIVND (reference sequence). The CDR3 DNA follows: TGTGCCAGTAGTAGGGGGAGACAGGGGGCGGAAGGAACTGAAGCTTTCTTT. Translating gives CASSRGRQGAEGTEAFF.

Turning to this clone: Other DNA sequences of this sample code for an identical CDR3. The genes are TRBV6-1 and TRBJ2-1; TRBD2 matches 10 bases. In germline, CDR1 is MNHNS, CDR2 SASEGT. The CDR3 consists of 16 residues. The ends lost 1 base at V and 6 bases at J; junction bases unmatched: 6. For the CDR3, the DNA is TGTGCCAGCAGTGAAGAGGTAGCGGGGGGCCCCAATGAGCAGTTCTTC. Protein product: CASSEEVAGGPNEQFF.

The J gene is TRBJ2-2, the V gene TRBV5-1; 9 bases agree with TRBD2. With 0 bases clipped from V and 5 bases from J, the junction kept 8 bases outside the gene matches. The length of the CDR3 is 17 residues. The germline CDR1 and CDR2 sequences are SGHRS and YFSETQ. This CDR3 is CASSLAAAGGGTGELFF. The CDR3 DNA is TGCGCCAGCAGCTTGGCGGCAGCGGGAGGCGGAACCGGGGAGCTGTTTTTT.